A single sample is the source of the 20 T cell receptor beta chains below, sequenced in a study of blood T cell repertoires in COVID-19. The data were produced by immunoSEQ multiplex PCR, yet TCRdb's version contains in-frame clones alone and is incomplete. The data hold over 250,000 clones, with 80% to 90% observed a single time. Sequenced material: peripheral blood. The source is a woman aged 45-60 years who had recovered from COVID-19.

The rearrangement uses TRBV5-4 and TRBJ1-2; TRBD1 might be the D (6 bases). The CDR3 length is 13 residues. The V gene's germline CDR1 is SGHNT and CDR2 YYREEE (reference sequence). Trimming shortened V by 2 bases and J by 4 bases, and 9 bases separated the two germline ends. Written as DNA, the CDR3 is TGTGCCAGCAGCTTAACCAGGGGCTATGGCTACACCTTC. Translating gives CASSLTRGYGYTF.

V usage is TRBV5-6 and J usage is TRBJ1-6; 7 nucleotides line up with TRBD1. Germline V gene sequence: CDR1 SGHDT, CDR2 YYEEEE. The V and J ends lost 4 bases and 0 bases, in that order; junction bases with no gene match: 10. The CDR3 contains 18 residues. CDR3 sequence: CASSHRMTGLSYNSPLHF. The CDR3 coding sequence is TGTGCCAGCAGCCATCGTATGACAGGGCTCTCCTATAATTCACCCCTCCACTTT.

The rearrangement joins TRBV7-2 to TRBJ2-4; 11 bases are shared with TRBD1. V lost 5 bases and J lost 5; bases outside the gene matches: 5. Germline V gene sequence: CDR1 SGHTA, CDR2 FQGNSA. The CDR3 extends over 15 amino acids. The CDR3 here is CASSNRDRGENIQYF. The CDR3 DNA sequence: TGTGCCAGCAGCAACCGGGACAGGGGGGAAAACATTCAGTACTTC. Looking up the rest from reference TRBV7-2 and TRBJ2-4 gives the full variable domain: GAGVSQSPSNKVTEKGKDVELRCDPISGHTALYWYRQSLGQGLEFLIYFQGNSAPDKSGLPSDRFSAERTGGSVSTLTIQRTQQEDSAVYLCASSNRDRGENIQYFGAGTRLSVL.

The chain links TRBV11-2 to TRBJ2-7, with D unresolved. The V end lost 8 bases, the J end lost 11 bases, and 19 bases lay between the germline ends. The CDR3 covers 12 residues. Germline assignment: CDR1 SGHAT and CDR2 FQNNGV. The CDR3 bases are TGTGCCAGCGCAATCGCCGGGTCCTGGGAGTACTTC. Amino acid sequence: CASAIAGSWEYF.

The chain couples TRBV6-5 to TRBJ2-7; 10 nucleotides match TRBD1. The germline gives CDR1 MNHEY, CDR2 SVGAGI. The J segment lost 2 bases and the V segment lost 5 bases, leaving 6 bases of the junction unmatched. CDR3 length: 15 amino acids. The CDR3 loop reads CASSLTGTGAYEQYF. The CDR3 DNA is TGTGCCAGCAGTCTTACCGGGACAGGGGCCTACGAGCAGTACTTC.

CDR3 protein: CASSPGQIFQPQHF. The CDR3, as DNA: TGTGCCAGCAGCCCCGGACAAATCTTCCAGCCCCAGCATTTT. The V gene is TRBV27, the J gene TRBJ1-5, with D possibly matching TRBD1 (5 bases). The CDR3 covers 14 residues. The V and J ends lost 6 bases and 7 bases respectively, with 16 bases between them. The germline CDR1 and CDR2 sequences are MNHEY and SMNVEV (reference sequence).

This clone appeared once. J is TRBJ2-5 and V is TRBV5-1; 9 nucleotides match TRBD2. V was clipped by 0 bases and J by 5 bases; unmatched bases: 8. This CDR3 is built from 16 residues. The germline V gene encodes CDR1 SGHRS and CDR2 YFSETQ. The CDR3 sequence is CASSLASSGSPETQYF. CDR3 DNA: TGCGCCAGCAGCTTGGCGAGTAGCGGGAGTCCTGAGACCCAGTACTTC.

This rearrangement joins TRBV10-3 to TRBJ1-4; 9 nucleotides agree with TRBD1. Germline V gene lookup returns CDR1 ENHRY and CDR2 SYGVKD. The CDR3 runs 13 residues. J gave up 6 bases and V 10 bases, and 6 bases lay outside the gene matches. The CDR3 sequence: CATKQGADEKLFF. CDR3 bases: TGTGCCACCAAACAGGGGGCGGATGAAAAACTGTTTTTT.

The chain combines TRBV9 with TRBJ2-7, with 14 positions matching TRBD2. Germline CDR1 and CDR2: SGDLS and YYNGEE. The junction had 5 bases not matched to a gene; V was cut back by 3 bases and J by 6 bases. The CDR3 is 15 residues long. The CDR3 sequence: CASSGGLAGAAEQYF. For the CDR3, the DNA is TGTGCCAGCAGCGGGGGACTAGCGGGAGCGGCCGAGCAGTACTTC.

The gene calls are TRBV27 and TRBJ1-4; 7 nucleotides line up with TRBD1. Germline V CDR1 and CDR2: MNHEY, SMNVEV (reference sequence). The CDR3 has 14 residues. Trimming removed 3 bases from V and 6 bases from J; junction bases left unmatched: 4. The CDR3 region is CASSFSRGDEKLFF. In DNA form, the CDR3 reads TGTGCCAGCAGTTTCTCCAGGGGGGATGAAAAACTGTTTTTT.

V and J are TRBV11-2 and TRBJ2-7; 8 positions agree with TRBD1. The germline gives CDR1 SGHAT, CDR2 FQNNGV. The CDR3 spans 14 residues. The V gene end was trimmed by 5 bases and the J gene end by 3 bases; junction bases not matched to a gene: 6. The CDR3 protein is CASSPGQAIYEQYF. The DNA for the CDR3 is TGTGCCAGCAGCCCGGGACAGGCTATCTACGAGCAGTACTTC.

The chain has TRBV4-2 and TRBJ2-2; possible D gene TRBD2, 5 bases. Trimming stripped 3 bases from V and 6 bases from J, with 11 bases between. CDR3 length: 14 residues. Per germline, CDR1 LGHNA and CDR2 YNFKEQ. CDR3 in DNA: TGTGCCAGCAGCCATCCGACTATTTCCGGGGAGCTGTTTTTT. It encodes CASSHPTISGELFF.

V and J are TRBV19 and TRBJ2-2; D is possibly TRBD2 (7 bases). V lost 8 bases and J lost 4, with 11 bases in between. CDR1 is LNHDA, CDR2 SQIVND, per germline (reference sequence). This CDR3 is built from 13 residues. The CDR3 bases are TGTGCCAGTCGGGGGGCGGGCACCGGGGAGCTGTTTTTT. It yields the protein CASRGAGTGELFF.

The CDR3 spells CASSRHRVSGGYTF. CDR3 DNA sequence: TGTGCCAGCAGTCGACACAGGGTATCGGGGGGCTACACCTTC. The chain joins TRBV28 to TRBJ1-2, with D maybe TRBD1 (6 bases). From germline, CDR1 is MDHEN and CDR2 SYDVKM. This CDR3 has 14 amino acids. Trimming pared 5 bases from V and 8 bases from J, leaving 18 bases between.

This clone has a single count. The V and J genes are TRBV7-8 and TRBJ1-2; no clear D gene. The germline V and J ends were trimmed by 7 bases and 4 bases, with 16 bases remaining between them. Germline V gene lookup returns CDR1 SGHVS and CDR2 FQNEAQ. The CDR3 covers 14 residues. CDR3 in amino acids: CASTISDGGYGYTF. CDR3 bases: TGTGCCAGCACCATCAGCGATGGCGGCTATGGCTACACCTTC. Combining the CDR3 with reference TRBV7-8 and TRBJ1-2 gives the whole variable domain GAGVSQSPRYKVAKRGQDVALRCDPISGHVSLFWYQQALGQGPEFLTYFQNEAQLDKSGLPSDRFFAERPEGSVSTLKIQRTQQEDSAVYLCASTISDGGYGYTFGSGTRLTVV.

V usage is TRBV5-1 and J usage is TRBJ1-4, with 7 nucleotides matching TRBD1. Per the germline V gene, CDR1 is SGHRS and CDR2 is YFSETQ. The V and J ends lost 9 bases and 8 bases, in that order; junction bases with no gene match: 16. CDR3 length equals 15 residues. CDR3: CATRQGPNDGEKLFF. CDR3 sequence (DNA): TGCGCCACCCGACAGGGACCCAATGATGGGGAAAAACTGTTTTTT.

The chain recombines TRBV5-8 with TRBJ2-1; D perhaps matches TRBD2 (6 bases). Germline CDR1 reads SGHTS; CDR2 reads YDEGEE. Trimming left V 4 bases short and J 12 bases short, with 17 bases between. The CDR3 contains 13 residues. The CDR3 spells CASSRARSSGQFF. CDR3 nucleotide sequence: TGTGCCAGCAGCAGAGCTAGGAGTAGCGGGCAGTTCTTC. The variable domain in full, completed from reference TRBV5-8 and TRBJ2-1, reads EAGVTQSPTHLIKTRGQQATLRCSPISGHTSVYWYQQALGLGLQFLLWYDEGEERNRGNFPPRFSGRQFPNYSSELNVNALELEDSALYLCASSRARSSGQFFGPGTRLTVL.

This clone was recorded a few times. The rearrangement links TRBV6-1 to TRBJ2-5; 9 bases are a match to TRBD2. CDR3 size: 16 residues. The germline V gene encodes CDR1 MNHNS and CDR2 SASEGT. The junction had 8 bases not matched to a gene; V was cut back by 1 base and J by 5 bases. DNA for the CDR3: TGTGCCAGCAGTGAAGGCTCTAGCGGGGTCGGGGAGACCCAGTACTTC. Translation gives CASSEGSSGVGETQYF.

The chain joins TRBV6-5 to TRBJ1-2; D is undetermined. The V and J ends lost 6 bases and 2 bases respectively, with 10 bases between them. This CDR3 has 13 amino acids. CDR1 is MNHEY and CDR2 is SVGAGI in the germline V gene. CDR3 DNA: TGTGCCAGCAGCGCACAATGGAACTATGGCTACACCTTC. The encoded protein is CASSAQWNYGYTF.

As DNA, the CDR3 is TGTGCCAGCAGTTACCGGGGACAGGGGGCCAGCTCCTACGAGCAGTACTTC. This encodes CASSYRGQGASSYEQYF. The J gene is TRBJ2-7, the V gene TRBV6-2 or TRBV6-3; 12 nucleotides line up with TRBD1. V lost 2 bases to trimming and J lost 0 bases; unmatched junction nucleotides: 5. The germline V gene encodes CDR1 MNHEY and CDR2 SVGEGT. The CDR3 totals 17 residues.